The clone carrying this TCR beta chain showed up many times. Antigen specificity is unknown. Per the study methods: A distant-metastasis classifier for papillary thyroid cancer was built using CDR3 differences across clinicopathological groups. TCRdb reassembled clones from the PCR reads with MiXCR. The V and J calls were not made by the authors but by TCRdb's processing. The sample yields some 69,000 clones, 14% seen once. This entry belongs to a study of metastatic and nonmetastatic thyroid tumors. Study as a whole: Thyroid patients, malignant and benign, had repertoires compared across blood and tumor or nodule tissue.

Study-level results: Within blood and tumor, benign nodules reportedly had significantly lower TCR beta diversity than malignant thyroid tumors did.

Not a single patient had been given any form of treatment at any point before undergoing thyroid surgery. The receptor comes from a male donor with papillary thyroid cancer or a benign thyroid nodule (not recorded which). Some clones in this sample may be carry-over from other donors' samples. Sequenced sample: blood.

CDR3 amino acids: CASRGLGEQFF. CDR3 nucleotides: TGTGCCAGCAGGGGGTTGGGGGAGCAGTTCTTC. This chain connects TRBV6-1 to TRBJ2-1; D uncertain. In germline, CDR1 is MNHNS, CDR2 SASEGT. Trimming stripped 6 bases from V and 10 bases from J, with 10 bases between. This CDR3 is built from 11 residues.